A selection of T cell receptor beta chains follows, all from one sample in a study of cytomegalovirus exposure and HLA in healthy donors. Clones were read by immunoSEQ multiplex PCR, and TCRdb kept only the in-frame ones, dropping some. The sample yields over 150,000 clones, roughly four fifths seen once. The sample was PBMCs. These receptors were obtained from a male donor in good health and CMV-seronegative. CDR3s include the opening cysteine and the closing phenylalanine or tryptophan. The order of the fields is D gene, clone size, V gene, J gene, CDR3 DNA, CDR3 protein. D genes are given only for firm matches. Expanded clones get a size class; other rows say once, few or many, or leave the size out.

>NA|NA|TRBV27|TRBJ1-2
TGTGCCAGCAGTTACAGACAGGACGTCTATGGCTACACCTTC
CASSYRQDVYGYTF
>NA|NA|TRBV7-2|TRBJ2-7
TGTGCCAGCAGCCCTATACCGGGTCCCTCCTACGAGCAGTACTTC
CASSPIPGPSYEQYF
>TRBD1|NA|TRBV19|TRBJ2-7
TGTGCCAGTAGTAACGAGGGGGCGGGTGTGCGGCAGTACTTC
CASSNEGAGVRQYF
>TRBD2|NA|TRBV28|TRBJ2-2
TGTGCCAGCAGTTTGGGGACTAGCGGGAGAACCGGGGAGCTGTTTTTT
CASSLGTSGRTGELFF
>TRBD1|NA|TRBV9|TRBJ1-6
TGTGCCAGCAGCGCCCCCCGGACAGGGCGGCATAAAAATTCACCCCTCCACTTT
CASSAPRTGRHKNSPLHF
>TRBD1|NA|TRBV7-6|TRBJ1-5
TGTGCCAGCAGCTTAGGGACAGGGGGCAATCAGCCCCAGCATTTT
CASSLGTGGNQPQHF
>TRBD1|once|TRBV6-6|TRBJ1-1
TGTGCCAGCAGTCCCCGACAGGGAGGAGCTTTCTTT
CASSPRQGGAFF
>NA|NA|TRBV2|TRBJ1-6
TGTGCCAGCAGTGGACAAGTGGTTTCACCCCTCCACTTT
CASSGQVVSPLHF
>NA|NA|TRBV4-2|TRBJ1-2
TGTGCCAGCAGCCAAGAGGAGACGGGTAACTATGGCTACACCTTC
CASSQEETGNYGYTF
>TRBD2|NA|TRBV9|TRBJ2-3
TGTGCCAGCAGCGTGGGGGTTAGCGGGGGGCTTGTGGATACGCAGTATTTT
CASSVGVSGGLVDTQYF
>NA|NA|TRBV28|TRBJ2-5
TGTGCCAGCAGTTTCCCGAGTCTAGAGACCCAGTACTTC
CASSFPSLETQYF
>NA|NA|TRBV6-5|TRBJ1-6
TGTGCCAGCAGTTACATGGCAGGGAATAATTCACCCCTCCACTTT
CASSYMAGNNSPLHF
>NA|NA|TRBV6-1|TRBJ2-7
TGTGCCAGCAGTCTTCAGGGCTCCTACGAGCAGTACTTC
CASSLQGSYEQYF
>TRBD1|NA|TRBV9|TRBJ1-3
TGTGCCAGCAGCGCTAAATTCGGGACAGCTCTAAGCTCTGGAAACACCATATATTTT
CASSAKFGTALSSGNTIYF
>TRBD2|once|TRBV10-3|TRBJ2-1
TGTGCCATGGGGATAGCGGGTAGTAATGAGCAGTTCTTC
CAMGIAGSNEQFF
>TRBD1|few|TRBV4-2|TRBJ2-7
TGTGCCAGCAGCCAAGACGGGGACAGTTATTACGAGCAGTACTTC
CASSQDGDSYYEQYF
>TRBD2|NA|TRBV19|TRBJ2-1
TGTGCCAGTAGCCCGGGACTAGCGGGAGTCAATGAGCAGTTCTTC
CASSPGLAGVNEQFF
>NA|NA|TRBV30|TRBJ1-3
TGTGCCTGGAGGGGGGGCTCTGGAAACACCATATATTTT
CAWRGGSGNTIYF
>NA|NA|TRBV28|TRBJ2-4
TGTGCCAGCGCGTATAAAAACATTCAGTACTTC
CASAYKNIQYF
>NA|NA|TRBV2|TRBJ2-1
TGTGCCAGCGTTCTTAGCTCCTACAATGAGCAGTTCTTC
CASVLSSYNEQFF
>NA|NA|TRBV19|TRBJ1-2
TGTGCCAGTAGTATTGTTGGCATGGACTATGGCTACACCTTC
CASSIVGMDYGYTF
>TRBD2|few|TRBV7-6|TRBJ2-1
TGTGCCAGCAGGACGGGAGGGCCTGCCAATGAGCAGTTCTTC
CASRTGGPANEQFF
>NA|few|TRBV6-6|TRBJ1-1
TGTGCCAGCAGTTACTCCGGGGGGGTAACTGAAGCTTTCTTT
CASSYSGGVTEAFF
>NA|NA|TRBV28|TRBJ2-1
TGTGCCAGCAGTGGGGAGGGATACAGGGTGTTCGGGAATGAGCAGTTCTTC
CASSGEGYRVFGNEQFF
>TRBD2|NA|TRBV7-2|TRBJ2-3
TGTGCCAGCAGCGGACGACTAGCGGGATTTGATACGCAGTATTTT
CASSGRLAGFDTQYF
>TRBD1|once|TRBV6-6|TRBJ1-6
TGTGCCAGCAGTTATGACAGGGTTGGTTCACCCCTCCACTTT
CASSYDRVGSPLHF
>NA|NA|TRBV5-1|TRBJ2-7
TGCGCCTCGGGTCAAAGCCCCCTATACGAGCAGTACTTC
CASGQSPLYEQYF
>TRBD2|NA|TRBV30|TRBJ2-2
TGTGCCTGGACCCCACGGAGACTAGCGGGGACCCGAGGCACCGGGGAGCTGTTTTTT
CAWTPRRLAGTRGTGELFF
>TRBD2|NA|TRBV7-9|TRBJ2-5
TGTGCCAGCAGCCCCGGGAGCGGGGGGCCCGCAAAGACCCAGTACTTC
CASSPGSGGPAKTQYF
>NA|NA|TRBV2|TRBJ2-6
TGTGCCAGCAGTGAGCAGGGGGCCAACGTCCTGACTTTC
CASSEQGANVLTF
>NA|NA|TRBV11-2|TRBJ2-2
TGTGCCAGCAGTTTCCGGACAAGCACCGGGGAGCTGTTTTTT
CASSFRTSTGELFF
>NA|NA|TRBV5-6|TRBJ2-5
TGTGCCAGCAGCTTGCTTCTAGAGACCCAGTACTTC
CASSLLLETQYF
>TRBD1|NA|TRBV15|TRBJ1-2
TGTGCCACCAGCAGAGATCTAGGGGGCCGGATCTATGGCTACACCTTC
CATSRDLGGRIYGYTF
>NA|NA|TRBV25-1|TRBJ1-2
TGTGCCGGCACTCCCAAGGGGGGGGGCCCCCTCGTCTATGGCTACACCTTC
CAGTPKGGGPLVYGYTF
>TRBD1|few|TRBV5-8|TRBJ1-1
TGTGCCAGCAGCCTGGGACAGGGGTATCGGTTCGCTGAAGCTTTCTTT
CASSLGQGYRFAEAFF
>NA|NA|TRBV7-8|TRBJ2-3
TGTGCCAGCAGCACAGGCACAGATACGCAGTATTTT
CASSTGTDTQYF
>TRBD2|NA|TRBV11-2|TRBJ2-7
TGTGCCAGCAGCTCCTCCGCGGGAGGCTCCTACGAGCAGTACTTC
CASSSSAGGSYEQYF
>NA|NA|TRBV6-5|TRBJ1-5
TGTGCCAGCAGTTTGGGGGCTGAGAGTCAGCCCCAGCATTTT
CASSLGAESQPQHF
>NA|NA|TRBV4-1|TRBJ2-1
TGCGCCAGCAGCCAAGGGGGGGGCCTTAGTAATGAGCAGTTCTTC
CASSQGGGLSNEQFF
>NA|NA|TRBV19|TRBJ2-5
TGTGCCAGTAGTATAGCTCAGGGAATAGAGACCCAGTACTTC
CASSIAQGIETQYF
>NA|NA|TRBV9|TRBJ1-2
TGTGCCAGCAGCGTAGAGGGGCCCACCGGCTATGGCTACACCTTC
CASSVEGPTGYGYTF
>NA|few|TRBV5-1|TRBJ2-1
TGCGCCAGCAGCTTGGCCATCTCGGCGGACAGCTCCTACAATGAGCAGTTCTTC
CASSLAISADSSYNEQFF
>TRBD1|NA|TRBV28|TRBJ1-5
TGTGCCAGCACTCCGGGACAGGGGAATCAGCCCCAGCATTTT
CASTPGQGNQPQHF
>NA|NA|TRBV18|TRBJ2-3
TGTGCCACCGCCGAAGCCCCGGGACTCTACACAGATACGCAGTATTTT
CATAEAPGLYTDTQYF
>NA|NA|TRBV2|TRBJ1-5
TGTGCCAGCTGCGGGGATCGCAATCAGCCCCAGCATTTT
CASCGDRNQPQHF
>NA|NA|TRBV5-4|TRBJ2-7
TGTGCCAGCAGCCTGAACTACGAGCAGTACTTC
CASSLNYEQYF
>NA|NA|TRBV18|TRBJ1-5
TGTGCCAGCTCACCACAGTCGGGGTTCAATCAGCCCCAGCATTTT
CASSPQSGFNQPQHF
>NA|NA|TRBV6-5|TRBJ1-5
TGTGCCAGCAGCCCGCTGGAGCGGCAGCCCCAGCATTTT
CASSPLERQPQHF
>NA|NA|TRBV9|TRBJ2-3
TGTGCCAGCAGCCCAAGCACAGATACGCAGTATTTT
CASSPSTDTQYF